This T cell receptor beta chain was sequenced in a study of OX40 agonist ivuxolimab in advanced cancers. Across the study: A partial response was reached by three patients: one with hepatocellular carcinoma and two with cutaneous melanoma.

The method was immunoSEQ multiplex PCR; TCRdb's version includes in-frame clones alone and lacks a portion of them. Here the sample spans over 60,000 clones, roughly 85% being singletons. The V gene's germline CDR1 is LGHNA and CDR2 YNFKEQ. The CDR3 is 17 amino acids. Trimming took 0 bases from V and 7 from J, leaving 18 bases between them. Sequenced material: CD4+ or CD8+ T cells sorted from blood, taken in a trial of the OX40 agonist ivuxolimab. This chain uses TRBV4-2 with TRBJ2-2; D is perhaps TRBD1 or TRBD2 (5 bases each). The receptor's source is an adult with an advanced solid tumor such as melanoma, head and neck, liver or kidney cancer. In DNA form, the CDR3 reads TGTGCCAGCAGCCAAGAGGGGCGTGGCCGGGGCGGCGGGGAGCTGTTTTTT. Translated, it gives CASSQEGRGRGGGELFF.